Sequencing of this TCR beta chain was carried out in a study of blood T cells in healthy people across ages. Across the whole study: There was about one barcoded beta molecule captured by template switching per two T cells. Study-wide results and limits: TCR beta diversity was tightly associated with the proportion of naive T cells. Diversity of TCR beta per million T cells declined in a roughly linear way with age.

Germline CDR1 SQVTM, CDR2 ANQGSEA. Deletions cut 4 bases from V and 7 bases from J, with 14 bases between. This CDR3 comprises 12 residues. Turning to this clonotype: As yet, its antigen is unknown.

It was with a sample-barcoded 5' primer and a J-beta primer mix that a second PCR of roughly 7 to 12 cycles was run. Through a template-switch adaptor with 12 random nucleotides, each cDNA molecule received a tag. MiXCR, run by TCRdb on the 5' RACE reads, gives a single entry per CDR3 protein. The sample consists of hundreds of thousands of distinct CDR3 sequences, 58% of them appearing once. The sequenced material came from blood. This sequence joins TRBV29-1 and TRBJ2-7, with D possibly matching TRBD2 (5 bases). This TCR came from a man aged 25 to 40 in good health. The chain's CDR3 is CSVGPEPGEQYF. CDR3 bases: TGCAGCGTTGGACCCGAGCCGGGGGAGCAGTACTTC.